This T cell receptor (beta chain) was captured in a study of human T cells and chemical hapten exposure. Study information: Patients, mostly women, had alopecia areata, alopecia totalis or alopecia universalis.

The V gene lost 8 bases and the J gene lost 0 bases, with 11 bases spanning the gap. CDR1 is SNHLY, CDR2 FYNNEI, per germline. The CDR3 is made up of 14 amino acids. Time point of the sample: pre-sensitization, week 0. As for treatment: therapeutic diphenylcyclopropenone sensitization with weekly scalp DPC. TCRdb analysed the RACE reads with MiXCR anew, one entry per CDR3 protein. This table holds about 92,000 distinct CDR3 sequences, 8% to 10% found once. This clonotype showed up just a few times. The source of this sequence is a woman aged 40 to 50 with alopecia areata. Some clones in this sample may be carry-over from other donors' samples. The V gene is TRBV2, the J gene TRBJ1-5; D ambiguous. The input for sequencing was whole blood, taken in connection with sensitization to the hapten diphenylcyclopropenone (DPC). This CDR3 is CASRALNSNQPQHF. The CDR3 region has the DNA TGTGCCAGCCGGGCTTTAAATAGCAATCAGCCCCAGCATTTT. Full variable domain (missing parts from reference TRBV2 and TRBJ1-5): EPEVTQTPSHQVTQMGQEVILRCVPISNHLYFYWYRQILGQKVEFLVSFYNNEISEKSEIFDDQFSVERPDGSNFTLKIRSTKLEDSAMYFCASRALNSNQPQHFGDGTRLSIL.